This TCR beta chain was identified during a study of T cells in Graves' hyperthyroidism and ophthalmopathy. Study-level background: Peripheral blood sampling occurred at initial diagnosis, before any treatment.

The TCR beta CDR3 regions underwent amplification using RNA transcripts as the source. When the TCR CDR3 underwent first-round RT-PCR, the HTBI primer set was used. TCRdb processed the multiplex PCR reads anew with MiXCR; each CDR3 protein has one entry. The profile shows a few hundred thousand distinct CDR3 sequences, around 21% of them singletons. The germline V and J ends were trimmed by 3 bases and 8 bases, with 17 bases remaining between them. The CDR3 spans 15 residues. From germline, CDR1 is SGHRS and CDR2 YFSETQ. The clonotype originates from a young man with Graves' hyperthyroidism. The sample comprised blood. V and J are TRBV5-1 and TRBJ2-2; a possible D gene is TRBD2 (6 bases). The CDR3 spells CASSWAEGTLGELFF. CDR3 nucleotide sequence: TGCGCCAGCAGCTGGGCGGAGGGGACCCTAGGGGAGCTGTTTTTT.